Sequencing of this TCR beta chain was carried out in a study of blood T cell repertoires in COVID-19. Across the study: The study drew acute and convalescent COVID-19 samples from the United States, Italy and Spain. Nucleic acid was either cDNA or gDNA, and it came from T cells, B-cell-depleted T cells, or PBMCs.

Per the study methods: Cell counts per sample came from amplifying reference gene primers. Sequenced by immunoSEQ multiplex PCR; TCRdb stores in-frame clones only, minus some. V and J calls and clone size come straight from that table; D and trimming were deduced from the DNA. The table lists tens of thousands of clones, approximately 86% of them singletons. Germline V gene lookup returns CDR1 SGHVS and CDR2 FNYEAQ. Trimming cost V 6 bases and J 6 bases, with 15 bases left between them. The CDR3 runs 15 residues. This receptor was identified in a woman in her forties or fifties with acute or convalescent COVID-19. What was sequenced was peripheral blood. The gene calls are TRBV7-6 and TRBJ1-6; a possible D gene is TRBD1 (5 bases). The CDR3 loop reads CASRSGGGGNSPLHF. The CDR3 region has the DNA TGTGCCAGCAGGTCCGGGGGGGGAGGTAATTCACCCCTCCACTTT. The full variable domain, rest sourced from reference TRBV7-6 and TRBJ1-6, is GAGVSQSPRYKVTKRGQDVALRCDPISGHVSLYWYRQALGQGPEFLTYFNYEAQQDKSGLPNDRFSAERPEGSISTLTIQRTEQRDSAMYRCASRSGGGGNSPLHFGNGTRLTVT.